The text below deals with one T cell receptor beta chain. Its antigen is undetermined. This entry is derived from a study of T cells in Graves' hyperthyroidism and ophthalmopathy. The wider study: At initial diagnosis, before any treatment had begun, peripheral blood was obtained. Study conclusions and caveats: Most expanded thyroid clonotypes above 0.001 recurred in blood. Ophthalmopathy, which appeared later, was predicted by the model a median approximately six months before onset.

CDR1 and CDR2 from the germline V gene are MDHEN and SYDVKM. V trimming: 7 bases; J trimming: 6 bases; junction bases outside the gene matches: 8. The CDR3 loop spans 15 amino acids. Amplification of TCR beta CDR3 regions was performed using RNA transcripts as template. In the first-round RT-PCR of the TCR CDR3, the HTBI primer set was used. TCRdb reprocessed the multiplex PCR reads with MiXCR, giving one entry per CDR3 protein. The sample lists more than 250,000 distinct CDR3 sequences; around 15% were seen once. This chain uses TRBV28 with TRBJ1-6; 8 bases align to TRBD1. The TCR was taken from a woman aged 45-60 years with Graves' hyperthyroidism that later progressed to Graves' ophthalmopathy. Sequences were obtained from blood. The CDR3 region is CASTRRDRSNSPLHF. The CDR3 DNA is TGTGCCAGCACCCGTCGGGACAGGAGTAATTCACCCCTCCACTTT.